This TCR beta chain was observed in a study of T cell responses to AZD1222 COVID-19 vaccine. Whole-study results and caveats: Targeting of unmutated variant regions was reportedly seen in nearly half of spike-specific TCRs. Sampling that yielded the repertoires occurred only after the peak T cell response.

As for this clone: Its target is not known.

The germline V gene has CDR1 SEHNR and CDR2 FQNEAQ (reference sequence). V was clipped by 3 bases and J by 0 bases, with 8 bases between them. This CDR3 region has 14 residues. Here immunoSEQ multiplex PCR was the method, and the copy in TCRdb shows in-frame clones only, minus some. This sample carries under 200,000 clones, around 93% of them seen once, and the ten largest clones take roughly 10%. The TCR originated in an adult in good health. This specimen consisted of peripheral blood, obtained on day 0 of AZD1222 vaccination. This chain uses TRBV7-9 with TRBJ1-1; D possibly corresponds to TRBD1 (5 bases). This CDR3 reads CASSLDTLNTEAFF. The CDR3, as DNA: TGTGCCAGCAGCTTGGACACTCTGAACACTGAAGCTTTCTTT.